This TCR beta chain was captured in a study of blood T cell repertoires in COVID-19. Participant ages covered roughly 18 to 89 years across around 25 US areas. Participants' reported clinical history set cohort assignment. Data came from immunoSEQ multiplex PCR; TCRdb stores just in-frame clones and leaves some out. The sample shows around 190,000 clones, 87% of them seen only once. The sequence was collected from a man aged 18 to 30 with acute COVID-19. Sequenced material: PBMCs or T cells enriched from blood (not recorded which).

CDR3 coding DNA: TGTGCCAGCAGCTTGGGACAGGGTAGGACAGATACGCAGTATTTT. Residues: CASSLGQGRTDTQYF. V is TRBV7-9 and J is TRBJ2-3; 9 bases fit TRBD1. The CDR3 length is 15 residues. J lost 3 bases, V lost 3 bases, and 4 bases had no gene match. The germline V gene encodes CDR1 SEHNR and CDR2 FQNEAQ (reference sequence).